The source of this TCR beta chain is a study of post-analysis software for immune sequencing data. Study context: The disease courses covered relapsing-remitting, secondary progressive and progressive-relapsing multiple sclerosis. Study-wide results and caveats: Patients showed TRBV5-6, TRBV5-1 and TRBV20-1 among several TRBV segments more frequent than in controls.

The CDR3 has 15 residues. Trimming removed 5 bases at V and 8 bases at J, with 18 bases between. CDR1 SNHLY and CDR2 FYNNEI come from the germline V gene. About this clonotype: Its antigen remains unknown.

TCR beta cDNA libraries included unique molecular identifiers. MiXCR, run by TCRdb on the PCR reads, gives a single entry per CDR3 protein. The data contain 800,000 to 950,000 distinct CDR3 sequences, roughly 58% of them singletons. Sequencing used blood. This rearrangement joins TRBV2 to TRBJ1-4; maybe TRBD1 (5 bases). This TCR came from a girl aged 10-17 years with multiple sclerosis. CDR3 sequence: CASSPLGVSLEKLFF. The CDR3, as DNA: TGTGCCAGCAGTCCTTTGGGGGTTTCTCTGGAAAAACTGTTTTTT.